This TCR beta chain was recovered during a study of T cells in Graves' hyperthyroidism and ophthalmopathy. Points from the study as a whole: Ophthalmopathy, as predicted by the model, came a median roughly 6.5 months after the prediction.

Stability of Graves' hyperthyroidism was defined as absent ophthalmopathy progression within 18 months. The hyperthyroidism was newly diagnosed and had lasted under 2 months; the patients were aged 18 to 65. Lactation, pregnancy, other autoimmune disease or uncontrolled infection excluded patients. The CDR3 totals 14 residues. J was trimmed by 4 bases and V by 3 bases; bases with no gene match: 6. The V gene's germline CDR1 is KGHSH and CDR2 LQKENI. The investigators amplified TCR beta CDR3 regions from RNA transcripts. The HTBI set primed first-round TCR CDR3 RT-PCR. One entry per CDR3 protein results from TCRdb running MiXCR on the multiplex PCR reads. The sample shows under 650,000 distinct CDR3 sequences, roughly 16% of them seen only once. This clonotype occurred many times. Its specificity is unknown.

The J gene is TRBJ2-7, the V gene TRBV18; 7 bases map to TRBD2. The sequenced sample was blood. The source of this sequence is a woman aged 25-40 years with Graves' hyperthyroidism. As DNA, the CDR3 is TGTGCCAGCTCACCTGCGGGGGACCCATACGAGCAGTACTTC. It is translated as CASSPAGDPYEQYF.